This TCR beta chain was sequenced for a study of blood T cell repertoires in COVID-19 (TCRdb year 2020). At the level of the whole study: The collaborator samples originated in the United States, Italy and Spain and spanned the acute and convalescent phases of COVID-19. The prospective study material was composed of cDNA or gDNA derived from T cells, B-cell-depleted T cells, or PBMCs. The dataset comprised deeply sampled blood TCRbeta repertoires from subjects exposed to, actively infected with, or recovered from COVID-19. A freely available public database, intended as a resource for researchers studying the immune response to SARS-CoV-2, is where the repertoires were released. The samples were drawn from the first 160 participants of the ongoing ImmuneRACE study and from 1,254 subjects provided by 6 global collaborators. The sample metadata nearly always contained a de-identified subject ID, COVID-19 status, age in years and sex. Where available, HLA class I and class II types were obtained from metadata supplied by the sample provider rather than from assay-based typing. Overall results and qualifications from the work: The quantity of clinical and demographic metadata differed by source and by participant and was supplied without curation.

The CDR3, cysteine through phenylalanine, is 15 amino acids long. Only the CDR3 part of the read is kept: 45 bases, read in frame from the first base. For this chain, trimming is 1 base at the V end and 9 bases at the J end, and the number of junction bases without a gene match is 6. CDR1 SGHTA and CDR2 FQGTGA were looked up in the germline V gene. TCRbeta CDR3 regions were amplified from genomic DNA by means of the immunoSEQ Assay, a bias-controlled multiplex PCR. Turning to the authors' computational methods: The number of nucleated cells in each sample was estimated by amplification of reference gene primers within the assay. To quantify the absolute abundance of each unique TCRbeta CDR3 rearrangement, sequence reads were collapsed and filtered. For each sample, productive Simpson clonality was calculated by taking the square root of Simpson's diversity index across productive rearrangements. The table was pulled from immuneACCESS by TCRdb, which kept in-frame rearrangements only. Such tables lose some clones; where checked, under half of the loss comes from unresolved V genes, and the rest has no known cause. V, J and clone size derive from that table, while D and trimming were established from the DNA sequence. The sample table records over 600,000 clones; 80% to 90% of these occur just once. The ten largest account for roughly 0.26% of the sample.

Collaborating institutions collected whole blood in K2EDTA tubes following their own protocols. For TCRbeta analysis, collaborators shipped samples in one of three forms: frozen whole blood, isolated PBMCs, or DNA extracted from either of those sample types. Points on this clone: Its antigen is unknown. One base away there is no much larger clone; base qualities are not given.

The TCR sequence derives from a woman between 18 and 29 years old with acute or convalescent COVID-19. The rearranged segments are TRBV7-3 and TRBJ2-1, with TRBD2 matching 10 junction bases. The sequencing sample was made of peripheral blood. The CDR3 region: CASSLILAGVGEQFF. The DNA is as follows: TGTGCCAGCAGCTTAATCCTAGCGGGGGTCGGTGAGCAGTTCTTC. Joined to the reference TRBV7-3 and TRBJ2-1 proteins, this CDR3 gives the full variable domain: GAGVSQTPSNKVTEKGKYVELRCDPISGHTALYWYRQSLGQGPEFLIYFQGTGAADDSGLPNDRFFAVRPEGSVSTLKIQRTERGDSAVYLCASSLILAGVGEQFFGPGTRLTVL.